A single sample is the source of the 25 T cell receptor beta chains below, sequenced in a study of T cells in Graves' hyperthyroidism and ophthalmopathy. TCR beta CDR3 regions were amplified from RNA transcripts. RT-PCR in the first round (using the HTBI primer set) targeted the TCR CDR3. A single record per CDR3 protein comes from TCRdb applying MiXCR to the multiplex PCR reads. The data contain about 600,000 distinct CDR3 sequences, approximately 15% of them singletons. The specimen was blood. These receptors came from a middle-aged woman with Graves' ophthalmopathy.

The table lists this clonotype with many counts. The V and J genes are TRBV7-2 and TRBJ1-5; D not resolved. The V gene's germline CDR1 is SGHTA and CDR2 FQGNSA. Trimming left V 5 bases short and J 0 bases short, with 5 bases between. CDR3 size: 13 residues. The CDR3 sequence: CASSTNSNQPQHF. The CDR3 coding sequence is TGTGCCAGCAGCACTAATAGCAATCAGCCCCAGCATTTT. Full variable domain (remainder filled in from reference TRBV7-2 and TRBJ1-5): GAGVSQSPSNKVTEKGKDVELRCDPISGHTALYWYRQSLGQGLEFLIYFQGNSAPDKSGLPSDRFSAERTGGSVSTLTIQRTQQEDSAVYLCASSTNSNQPQHFGDGTRLSIL.

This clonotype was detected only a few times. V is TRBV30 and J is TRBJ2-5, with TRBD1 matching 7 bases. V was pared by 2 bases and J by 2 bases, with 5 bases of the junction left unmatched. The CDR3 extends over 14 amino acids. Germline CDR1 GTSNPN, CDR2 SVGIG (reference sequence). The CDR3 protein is CAWSKDRRQETQYF. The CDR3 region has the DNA TGTGCCTGGAGTAAGGACAGGCGGCAAGAGACCCAGTACTTC.

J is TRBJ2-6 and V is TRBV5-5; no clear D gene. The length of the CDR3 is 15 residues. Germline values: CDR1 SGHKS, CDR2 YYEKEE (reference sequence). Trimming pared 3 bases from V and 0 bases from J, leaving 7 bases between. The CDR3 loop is CASSSYPSGANVLTF. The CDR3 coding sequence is TGTGCCAGCAGCTCCTACCCCTCTGGGGCCAACGTCCTGACTTTC.

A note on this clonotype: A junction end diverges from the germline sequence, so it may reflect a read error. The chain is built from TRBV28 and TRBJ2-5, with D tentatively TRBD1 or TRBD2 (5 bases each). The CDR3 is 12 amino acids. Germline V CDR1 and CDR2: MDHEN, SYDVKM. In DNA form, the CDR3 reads TGTGCCAGCAGTTTATTCGGCTCCCAGGGACACTTC. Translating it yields CASSLFGSQGHF.

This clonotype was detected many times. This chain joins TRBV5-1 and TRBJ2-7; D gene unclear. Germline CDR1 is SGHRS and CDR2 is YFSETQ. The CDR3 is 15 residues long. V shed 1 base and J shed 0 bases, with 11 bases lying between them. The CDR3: CASSLWVSSSYEQYF. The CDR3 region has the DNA TGCGCCAGCAGCTTGTGGGTTTCGAGCTCCTACGAGCAGTACTTC.

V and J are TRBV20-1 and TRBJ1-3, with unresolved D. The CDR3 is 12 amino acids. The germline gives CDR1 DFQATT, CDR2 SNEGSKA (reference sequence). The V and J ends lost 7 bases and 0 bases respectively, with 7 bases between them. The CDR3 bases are TGCAGTGTTCAGAGCTCTGGAAACACCATATATTTT. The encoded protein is CSVQSSGNTIYF.

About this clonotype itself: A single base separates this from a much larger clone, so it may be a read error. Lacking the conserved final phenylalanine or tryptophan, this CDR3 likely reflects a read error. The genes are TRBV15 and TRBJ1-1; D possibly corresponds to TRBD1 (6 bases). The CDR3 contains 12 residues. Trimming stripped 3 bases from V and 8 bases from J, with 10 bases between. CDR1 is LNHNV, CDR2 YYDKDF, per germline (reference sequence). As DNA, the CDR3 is TGTGCCACCAGCAGGTTACAGGGAGAAGCTTTCCTT. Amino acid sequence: CATSRLQGEAFL.

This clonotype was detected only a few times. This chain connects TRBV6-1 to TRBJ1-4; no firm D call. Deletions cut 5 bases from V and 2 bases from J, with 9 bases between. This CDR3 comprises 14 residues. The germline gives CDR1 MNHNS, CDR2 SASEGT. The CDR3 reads CASSTTGTNEKLFF. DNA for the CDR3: TGTGCCAGCAGTACTACCGGGACTAATGAAAAACTGTTTTTT.

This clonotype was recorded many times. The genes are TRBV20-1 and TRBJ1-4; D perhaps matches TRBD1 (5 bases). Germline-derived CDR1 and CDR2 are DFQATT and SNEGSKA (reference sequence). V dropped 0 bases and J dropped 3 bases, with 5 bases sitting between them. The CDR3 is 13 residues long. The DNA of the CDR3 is TGCAGTGCTAGAGAAGGGGCTAATGAAAAACTGTTTTTT. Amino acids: CSAREGANEKLFF.

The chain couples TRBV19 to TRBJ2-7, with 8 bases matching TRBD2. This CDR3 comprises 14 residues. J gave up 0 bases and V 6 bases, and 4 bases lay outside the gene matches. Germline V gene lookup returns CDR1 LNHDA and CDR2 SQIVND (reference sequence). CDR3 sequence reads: CASRPGTSSYEQYF. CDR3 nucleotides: TGTGCCAGTAGACCCGGGACTAGCTCCTACGAGCAGTACTTC.

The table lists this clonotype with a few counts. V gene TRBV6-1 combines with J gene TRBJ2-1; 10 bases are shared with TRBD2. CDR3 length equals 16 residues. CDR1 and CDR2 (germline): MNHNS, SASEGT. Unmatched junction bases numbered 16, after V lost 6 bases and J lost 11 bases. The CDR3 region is CASRRDFLAGEVKQFF. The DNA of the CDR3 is TGTGCCAGCAGGAGGGACTTCCTAGCGGGAGAAGTAAAGCAGTTCTTC.

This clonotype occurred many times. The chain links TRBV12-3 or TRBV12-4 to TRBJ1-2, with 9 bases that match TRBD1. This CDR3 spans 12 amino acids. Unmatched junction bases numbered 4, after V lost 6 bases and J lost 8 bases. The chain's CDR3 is CASRQGAVGYTF. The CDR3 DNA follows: TGTGCCAGCAGACAGGGGGCGGTAGGCTACACCTTC.

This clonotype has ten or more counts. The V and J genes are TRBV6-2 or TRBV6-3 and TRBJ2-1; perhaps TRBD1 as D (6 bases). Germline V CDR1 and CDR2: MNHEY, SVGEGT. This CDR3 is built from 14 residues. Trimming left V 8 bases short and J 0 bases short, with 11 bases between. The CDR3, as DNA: TGTGCCAGCGCGAGAGGGGGCTCCTACAATGAGCAGTTCTTC. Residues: CASARGGSYNEQFF.

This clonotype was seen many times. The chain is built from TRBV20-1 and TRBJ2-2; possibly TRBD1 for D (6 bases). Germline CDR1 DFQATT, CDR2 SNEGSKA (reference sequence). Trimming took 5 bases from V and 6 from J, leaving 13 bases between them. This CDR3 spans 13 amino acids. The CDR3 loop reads CSAPSGAAGELFF. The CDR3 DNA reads TGCAGTGCTCCTTCAGGGGCGGCCGGGGAGCTGTTTTTT.

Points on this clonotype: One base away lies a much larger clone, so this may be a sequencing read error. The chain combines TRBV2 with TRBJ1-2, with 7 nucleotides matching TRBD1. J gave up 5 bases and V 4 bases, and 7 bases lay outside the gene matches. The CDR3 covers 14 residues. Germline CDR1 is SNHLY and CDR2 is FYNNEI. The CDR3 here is CASSVDRAGYGYTF. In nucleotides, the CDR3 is TGTGCCAGCAGTGTAGACAGGGCGGGGTATGGCTACACCTTC.

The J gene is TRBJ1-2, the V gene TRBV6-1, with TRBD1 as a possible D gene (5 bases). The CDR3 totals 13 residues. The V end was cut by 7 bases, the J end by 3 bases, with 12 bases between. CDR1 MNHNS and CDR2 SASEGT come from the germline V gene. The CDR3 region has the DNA TGTGCCAGCACTGGGACCCCTGACTATGGCTACACCTTC. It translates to CASTGTPDYGYTF.

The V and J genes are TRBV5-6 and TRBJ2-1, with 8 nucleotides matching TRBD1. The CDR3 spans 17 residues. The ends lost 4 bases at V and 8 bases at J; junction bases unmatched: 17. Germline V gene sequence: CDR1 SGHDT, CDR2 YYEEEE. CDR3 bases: TGTGCCAGCAGCATCGACAGGGGCCCGAGGAGTTCGGATGAGCAGTTCTTC. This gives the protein CASSIDRGPRSSDEQFF. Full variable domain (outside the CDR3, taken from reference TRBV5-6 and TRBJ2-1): DAGVTQSPTHLIKTRGQQVTLRCSPKSGHDTVSWYQQALGQGPQFIFQYYEEEERQRGNFPDRFSGHQFPNYSSELNVNALLLGDSALYLCASSIDRGPRSSDEQFFGPGTRLTVL.

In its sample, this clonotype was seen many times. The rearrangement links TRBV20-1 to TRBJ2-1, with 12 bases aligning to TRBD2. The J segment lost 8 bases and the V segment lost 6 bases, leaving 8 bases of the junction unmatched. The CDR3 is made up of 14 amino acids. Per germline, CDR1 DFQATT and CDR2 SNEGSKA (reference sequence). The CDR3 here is CSAVASGGEDEQFF. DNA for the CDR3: TGCAGTGCCGTCGCTAGCGGGGGGGAGGATGAGCAGTTCTTC.

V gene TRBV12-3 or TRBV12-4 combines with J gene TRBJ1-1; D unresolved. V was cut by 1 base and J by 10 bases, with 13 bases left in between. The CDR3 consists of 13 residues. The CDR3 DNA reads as TGTGCCAGCAGTTTAGGTTTGGCCTTGAGAGCTTTCTTT. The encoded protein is CASSLGLALRAFF.

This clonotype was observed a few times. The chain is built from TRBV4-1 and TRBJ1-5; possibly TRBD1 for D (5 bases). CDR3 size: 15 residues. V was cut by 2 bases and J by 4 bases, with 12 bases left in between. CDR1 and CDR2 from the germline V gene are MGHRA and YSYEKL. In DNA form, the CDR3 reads TGCGCCAGCAGCCAAACCGGGACTACAAATCAGCCCCAGCATTTT. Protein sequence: CASSQTGTTNQPQHF.

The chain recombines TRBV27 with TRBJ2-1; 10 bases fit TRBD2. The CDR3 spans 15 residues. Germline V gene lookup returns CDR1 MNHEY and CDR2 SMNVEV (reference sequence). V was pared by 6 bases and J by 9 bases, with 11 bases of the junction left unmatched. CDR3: CASRRKRGGGIEQFF. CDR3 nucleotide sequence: TGTGCCAGCAGAAGAAAGCGGGGGGGGGGGATTGAGCAGTTCTTC.

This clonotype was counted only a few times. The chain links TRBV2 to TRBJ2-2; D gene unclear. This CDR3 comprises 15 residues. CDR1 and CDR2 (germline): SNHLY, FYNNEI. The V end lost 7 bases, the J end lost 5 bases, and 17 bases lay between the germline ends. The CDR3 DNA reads TGTGCCAGCAAACGGAGCTCGATATTGACCGGGGAGCTGTTTTTT. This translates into CASKRSSILTGELFF.

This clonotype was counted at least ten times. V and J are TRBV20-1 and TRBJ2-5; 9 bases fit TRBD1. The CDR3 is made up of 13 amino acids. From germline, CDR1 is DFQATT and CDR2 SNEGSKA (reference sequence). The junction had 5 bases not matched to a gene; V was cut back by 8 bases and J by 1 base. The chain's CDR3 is CSTGTGIQETQYF. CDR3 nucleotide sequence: TGCAGTACCGGGACAGGGATCCAAGAGACCCAGTACTTC.

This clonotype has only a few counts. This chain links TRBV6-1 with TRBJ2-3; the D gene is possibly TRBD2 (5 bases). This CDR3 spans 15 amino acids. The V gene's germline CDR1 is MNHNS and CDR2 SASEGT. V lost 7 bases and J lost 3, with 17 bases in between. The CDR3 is CASTLGSTGTDTQYF. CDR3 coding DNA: TGTGCCAGCACTCTCGGCTCAACGGGGACAGATACGCAGTATTTT.

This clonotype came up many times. CDR3 protein: CASSRTGRNIQYF. The CDR3 DNA reads TGTGCCAGCAGCCGGACAGGGAGAAACATTCAGTACTTC. The V and J genes are TRBV7-9 and TRBJ2-4; TRBD1 matches 8 bases. The germline V gene encodes CDR1 SEHNR and CDR2 FQNEAQ (reference sequence). Losses at the gene ends were 5 bases for V and 6 bases for J; bases not matched to a gene: 3. This CDR3 has 13 amino acids.